The clone carrying this TCR beta chain occurred a few times. Antigen: not known. This entry belongs to a study of Ad26.COV2.S vaccination and SARS-CoV-2 variants. Generated by immunoSEQ multiplex PCR, the TCRdb table keeps only in-frame clones and is missing some. The sample includes over 85,000 clones, approximately 82% of them seen just once. CDR3 size: 16 residues. Germline values: CDR1 LGHNA, CDR2 YNFKEQ. After removal of 0 bases from V and 2 bases from J, the junction contained 2 bases not matched to a gene. Study-wide points: People given the vaccine had a wider spike-specific TCR breadth than placebo recipients did.

The genes are TRBV4-2 and TRBJ2-7; 12 nucleotides agree with TRBD2. This TCR derives from a human donor who had recovered from COVID-19. Sequenced here: peripheral blood, sampled after recovery from COVID-19. The CDR3 DNA is TGTGCCAGCAGCCAAGAGCCTAGCGGGGGGGCCTACGAGCAGTACTTC. Translated: CASSQEPSGGAYEQYF.